This TCR beta chain was observed in a study of blood T cell repertoires in COVID-19. For the study at large: PBMCs, B-cell-depleted T cells, or T cells provided the cDNA or gDNA that made up the material.

Here immunoSEQ multiplex PCR was the method, and the copy in TCRdb shows in-frame clones only, minus some. There are roughly 340,000 clones in the sample; about 90% occur only once, and about 6% lies in the top ten. CDR3 length: 14 amino acids. Germline lookup yields CDR1 MNHEY and CDR2 SVGAGI. V gave up 8 bases and J gave up 5 bases; unmatched junction bases: 12. This rearrangement joins TRBV6-5 to TRBJ2-7, with 7 bases identical to TRBD2. This clonotype originated in a woman aged 50 to 60 with COVID-19, enrolled during active disease. The sample was peripheral blood. The CDR3 DNA sequence: TGTGCCAGCGGGGTGGCGGGAGTTACCCACGAGCAGTACTTC. It yields the protein CASGVAGVTHEQYF.